This T cell receptor beta chain emerged from a study of cytomegalovirus exposure and HLA in healthy donors. Germline V lookup: CDR1 SGHNT, CDR2 YYREEE (reference sequence). CDR3 length equals 13 residues. V gave up 2 bases and J gave up 7 bases; unmatched junction bases: 2. It was with 60 Vbeta and 13 Jbeta primers that the PCR ran. TCRdb's table, derived via immunoSEQ multiplex PCR, lists solely in-frame clones and lacks some. The data contain about 160,000 clones, roughly 80% of them seen just once; the ten biggest clones take up 6.5% to 7.5%. Points from the study as a whole: Within an earlier analysis, most TCR beta V segments proved productive either about 90% or about 30% of the time. Cytomegalovirus status was reportedly diagnosed by the classifier with high specificity and sensitivity.

Turning to this clone: The antigen is unknown.

The sequencing input was PBMCs. V is TRBV5-4 and J is TRBJ2-2, with TRBD2 identical over 7 bases. The sequence was collected from a woman between 25 and 40 years old in good health and CMV-seropositive. The CDR3: CASSFGGDGELFF. The CDR3 DNA sequence: TGTGCCAGCAGCTTTGGGGGGGACGGGGAGCTGTTTTTT.